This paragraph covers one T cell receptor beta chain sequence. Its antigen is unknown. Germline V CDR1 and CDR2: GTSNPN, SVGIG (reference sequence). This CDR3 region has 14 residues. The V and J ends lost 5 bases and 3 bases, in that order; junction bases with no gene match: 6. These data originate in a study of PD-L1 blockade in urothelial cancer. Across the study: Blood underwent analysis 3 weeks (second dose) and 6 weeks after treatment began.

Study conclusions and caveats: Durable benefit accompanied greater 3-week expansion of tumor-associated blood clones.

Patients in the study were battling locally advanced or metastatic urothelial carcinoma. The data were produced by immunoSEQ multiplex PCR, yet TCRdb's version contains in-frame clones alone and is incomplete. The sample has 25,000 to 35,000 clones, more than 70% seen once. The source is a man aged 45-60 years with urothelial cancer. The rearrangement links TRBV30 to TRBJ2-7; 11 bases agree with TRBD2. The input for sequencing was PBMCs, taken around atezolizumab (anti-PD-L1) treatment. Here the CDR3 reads CAWSGTSGYYEQYF. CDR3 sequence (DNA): TGTGCCTGGTCCGGGACTAGCGGCTACTACGAGCAGTACTTC.